These 24 T cell receptor beta chains were all obtained from the same sample, sequenced in a study of beta chain features in type 1 diabetes. General study results and limits: Researchers report that Type 1 diabetes patients had moderately but significantly shorter TCRB CDR3s across all four CD4+ subsets.

For these receptors, no antigen is known. Expressed TCRB transcripts were sequenced, since all the RNA that had been isolated was reverse transcribed. Only in-frame clones appear in the TCRdb table, and some are missing; sequencing was by immunoSEQ multiplex PCR. This table holds around 710,000 clones, under 15% found once. Sequencing was carried out using naive CD4+ T cells from blood. The receptors derive from a man aged 30 to 39 with type 1 diabetes.

The chain recombines TRBV5-6 with TRBJ2-2; 7 nucleotides match TRBD1. The CDR3 is 14 residues long. Germline V gene lookup returns CDR1 SGHDT and CDR2 YYEEEE. J gave up 3 bases and V 2 bases, and 1 base lay outside the gene matches. In DNA form, the CDR3 reads TGTGCCAGCAGCTTAGGGACAGACACCGGGGAGCTGTTTTTT. This translates into CASSLGTDTGELFF.

Only a few counts were recorded for this clone. This sequence joins TRBV18 and TRBJ2-7; TRBD1 might be the D (5 bases). The V and J ends lost 4 bases and 5 bases respectively, with 12 bases between them. The CDR3 is 13 amino acids. CDR1 and CDR2 from the germline V gene are KGHSH and LQKENI. CDR3 bases: TGTGCCAGCTCACAGCACAGGCTGGACGAGCAGTACTTC. Translated: CASSQHRLDEQYF.

This rearrangement joins TRBV18 to TRBJ2-5, with 11 bases matching TRBD1. The CDR3 runs to 15 residues. The germline V gene encodes CDR1 KGHSH and CDR2 LQKENI. J was trimmed by 5 bases and V by 4 bases; bases with no gene match: 6. The CDR3 region is CASSLNGQGAETQYF. CDR3 sequence (DNA): TGTGCCAGCTCACTTAATGGACAGGGGGCCGAGACCCAGTACTTC.

This clone was observed a handful of times. This CDR3 is CASSPGQGAEGYTF. The CDR3 DNA sequence: TGTGCCAGCAGCCCAGGACAGGGGGCGGAGGGCTACACCTTC. The rearrangement uses TRBV28 and TRBJ1-2, with TRBD1 identical over 11 bases. Germline V gene sequence: CDR1 MDHEN, CDR2 SYDVKM. Trimming removed 6 bases from V and 8 bases from J; junction bases left unmatched: 8. The CDR3 contains 14 residues.

The rearrangement joins TRBV2 to TRBJ2-2; D might be TRBD1 (5 bases). Germline-derived CDR1 and CDR2 are SNHLY and FYNNEI. The germline V and J ends were trimmed by 4 bases and 4 bases, with 16 bases remaining between them. The CDR3 runs 16 residues. DNA of the CDR3: TGTGCCAGCAGTGGGACATCTTCTCAGGGCACCGGGGAGCTGTTTTTT. This sequence encodes CASSGTSSQGTGELFF.

This clone occurred a few times. This sequence joins TRBV19 and TRBJ2-1; D ambiguous. This CDR3 is built from 14 residues. Trimming took off 4 bases at V and 3 bases at J, with 10 bases between the two ends. Germline V lookup: CDR1 LNHDA, CDR2 SQIVND (reference sequence). The CDR3 DNA is TGTGCCAGTAGTAACGCCGCAGGCTACAATGAGCAGTTCTTC. Its protein is CASSNAAGYNEQFF.

The chain recombines TRBV2 with TRBJ2-5; D possibly corresponds to TRBD1 (6 bases). V dropped 2 bases and J dropped 5 bases, with 12 bases sitting between them. CDR1 and CDR2 from the germline V gene are SNHLY and FYNNEI. This CDR3 is 14 amino acids long. CDR3 bases: TGTGCCAGCAGTGAACGGTCAGGGGTGGAGACCCAGTACTTC. Protein sequence: CASSERSGVETQYF.

This clone was detected a few times. The chain recombines TRBV18 with TRBJ2-7; the D is unclear. The CDR3 length is 14 residues. Per germline, CDR1 KGHSH and CDR2 LQKENI. The V end lost 1 base, the J end lost 3 bases, and 10 bases lay between the germline ends. DNA of the CDR3: TGTGCCAGCTCACCACGGAGATCGGACTACGAGCAGTACTTC. It translates to CASSPRRSDYEQYF.

This clone was seen only a few times. The chain links TRBV7-3 to TRBJ1-1, with 7 bases aligning to TRBD1. This CDR3 region has 15 residues. V dropped 3 bases and J dropped 6; count of bases not matched to a gene: 10. Germline V CDR1 and CDR2: SGHTA, FQGTGA. Written as DNA, the CDR3 is TGTGCCAGCAGCTTTTCCCCTCAGCAGGGGGCTGAAGCTTTCTTT. Amino acids: CASSFSPQQGAEAFF.

This chain uses TRBV7-9 with TRBJ1-1, with D possibly being TRBD1 (5 bases). The CDR3 covers 14 residues. V dropped 1 base and J dropped 3 bases, with 9 bases sitting between them. Germline CDR1 and CDR2: SEHNR and FQNEAQ (reference sequence). CDR3 region: CASSLGGQDTEAFF. In DNA form, the CDR3 reads TGTGCCAGCAGCTTAGGGGGCCAGGACACTGAAGCTTTCTTT.

The rearrangement links TRBV5-4 to TRBJ2-1; 7 bases align to TRBD1. Germline V gene sequence: CDR1 SGHNT, CDR2 YYREEE (reference sequence). The J segment lost 7 bases and the V segment lost 4 bases, leaving 8 bases of the junction unmatched. This CDR3 contains 14 residues. Here the CDR3 reads CASSPDRMGNEQFF. As DNA, the CDR3 is TGTGCCAGCAGCCCGGACAGGATGGGAAATGAGCAGTTCTTC.

Turning to this clone: Germline and junction disagree at one end, which may indicate a read error. This chain links TRBV20-1 with TRBJ1-1; D uncertain. The CDR3 sequence is 10 residues long. CDR1 and CDR2 (germline): DFQATT, SNEGSKA (reference sequence). In DNA form, the CDR3 reads TGCAGTGCGAAGTTGACTGAAGCTTGCTTT. It is translated as CSAKLTEACF.

This clone has only a few counts. This chain uses TRBV27 with TRBJ1-2, with TRBD1 matching 7 bases. V shed 4 bases, J shed 5 bases, and the junction held 7 bases outside the gene matches. The CDR3 totals 14 residues. Germline CDR1 and CDR2: MNHEY and SMNVEV (reference sequence). CDR3 residues: CASSSPGTDYGYTF. The CDR3 DNA reads as TGTGCCAGCAGTTCACCCGGGACAGATTATGGCTACACCTTC.

This clone has only a few counts. The chain combines TRBV29-1 with TRBJ2-4, with D perhaps TRBD2 (5 bases). This CDR3 is 13 amino acids long. V was cut by 3 bases and J by 4 bases, with 10 bases left in between. Germline V lookup: CDR1 SQVTM, CDR2 ANQGSEA. CDR3 region: CSVDPPGKNIQYF. The CDR3 DNA sequence: TGCAGCGTTGACCCTCCGGGGAAAAACATTCAGTACTTC. The entire variable domain, with the rest obtained from reference TRBV29-1 and TRBJ2-4, is as follows: SAVISQKPSRDICQRGTSLTIQCQVDSQVTMMFWYRQQPGQSLTLIATANQGSEATYESGFVIDKFPISRPNLTFSTLTVSNMSPEDSSIYLCSVDPPGKNIQYFGAGTRLSVL.

This clone was counted between two and nine times. The rearrangement uses TRBV4-3 and TRBJ1-4; possible D gene TRBD1, 6 bases. This CDR3 is 15 amino acids long. Germline-derived CDR1 and CDR2 are LGHNA and YSLEER. Trimming removed 3 bases at V and 3 bases at J, with 11 bases between. CDR3 residues: CASSQRGLANEKLFF. CDR3 nucleotide sequence: TGCGCCAGCAGCCAGAGGGGGTTAGCTAATGAAAAACTGTTTTTT.

Remarks on this clone: Other DNA variants within this sample encode the same CDR3. The rearrangement joins TRBV18 to TRBJ1-2; 9 bases map to TRBD1. This CDR3 is 13 amino acids long. Germline CDR1 KGHSH, CDR2 LQKENI. The V segment lost 3 bases and the J segment 6 bases; nucleotides outside the gene matches: 2. The CDR3 DNA reads TGTGCCAGCTCACCGCGGGACAGGGATGGCTACACCTTC. This sequence encodes CASSPRDRDGYTF.

This clone turned up a few times. V gene TRBV7-9 combines with J gene TRBJ1-2; D is unresolved. The CDR3 is 15 residues long. Germline V gives CDR1 SEHNR, CDR2 FQNEAQ (reference sequence). V lost 3 bases and J lost 1, with 12 bases in between. The CDR3: CASSFRRSFNYGYTF. In nucleotides, the CDR3 is TGTGCCAGCAGCTTTAGACGGAGCTTTAACTATGGCTACACCTTC.

The rearrangement uses TRBV7-2 and TRBJ2-1; 9 bases are a match to TRBD2. Germline V gene data show CDR1 as SGHTA and CDR2 as FQGNSA. Trimming removed 5 bases from V and 1 base from J; junction bases left unmatched: 3. This CDR3 comprises 15 residues. The CDR3 DNA follows: TGTGCCAGCAGCGACGGACTAGCGTCCTACAATGAGCAGTTCTTC. This gives the protein CASSDGLASYNEQFF.

The V call is TRBV6-1, the J call TRBJ1-5, with 7 bases matching TRBD1. There are 15 residues in the CDR3. J lost 3 bases, V lost 2 bases, and 4 bases had no gene match. Germline V CDR1 and CDR2: MNHNS, SASEGT. The CDR3 DNA follows: TGTGCCAGCAGTGAATCGACAGGGAACAATCAGCCCCAGCATTTT. It yields the protein CASSESTGNNQPQHF.

The sample holds a few counts of this clone. CDR3 bases: TGTGCCAGCTCACGGACAGGGGCGGAGACCCAGTACTTC. Amino acid sequence: CASSRTGAETQYF. The V and J genes are TRBV18 and TRBJ2-5; TRBD1 matches at 9 bases. Unmatched junction bases numbered 2, after V lost 4 bases and J lost 5 bases. This CDR3 comprises 13 residues. Germline CDR1 is KGHSH and CDR2 is LQKENI.

This clone was counted a few times. The rearrangement uses TRBV5-1 and TRBJ1-1, with 10 positions matching TRBD1. The CDR3 runs 16 residues. J gave up 1 base and V 4 bases, and 7 bases lay outside the gene matches. The V gene's germline CDR1 is SGHRS and CDR2 YFSETQ. The CDR3 DNA is TGCGCCAGCAGCGCCGGGACAGGGGATGGGAACACTGAAGCTTTCTTT. Residues: CASSAGTGDGNTEAFF.

This clone was seen only a few times. The sample holds other DNA sequences that translate to the same CDR3. This chain links TRBV30 with TRBJ1-5, with D possibly matching TRBD1 (6 bases). V was shortened by 2 bases and J by 5 bases, with 7 bases between the two germline ends. In germline, CDR1 is GTSNPN, CDR2 SVGIG (reference sequence). The CDR3 covers 12 residues. CDR3 residues: CAWSRGDQPQHF. CDR3 DNA sequence: TGTGCCTGGAGTAGGGGGGATCAGCCCCAGCATTTT. Full variable domain (outside the CDR3, taken from reference TRBV30 and TRBJ1-5): SQTIHQWPATLVQPVGSPLSLECTVEGTSNPNLYWYRQAAGRGLQLLFYSVGIGQISSEVPQNLSASRPQDRQFILSSKKLLLSDSGFYLCAWSRGDQPQHFGDGTRLSIL.

In the case of this clone: At the DNA level, this CDR3 is encoded by other sequences in the same sample as well. The chain is built from TRBV6-5 and TRBJ1-5; D remains ambiguous. Trimming took off 3 bases at V and 0 bases at J, with 9 bases between the two ends. From germline, CDR1 is MNHEY and CDR2 SVGAGI. The CDR3 has 15 amino acids. CDR3 DNA sequence: TGTGCCAGCAGTTATTCGGACGGTAGCAATCAGCCCCAGCATTTT. It translates to CASSYSDGSNQPQHF.

This clone was seen only a few times. The CDR3 DNA reads TGTGCCTGGAGTGACCCTCAGACCCAGTACTTC. This translates into CAWSDPQTQYF. The V and J genes are TRBV30 and TRBJ2-5; D gene ambiguous. The CDR3 runs 11 residues. The V end lost 1 base, the J end lost 6 bases, and 6 bases lay between the germline ends. Germline CDR1 is GTSNPN and CDR2 is SVGIG (reference sequence).